This T cell receptor beta chain comes out of a study of OX40 agonist ivuxolimab in advanced cancers. Overall study context: Those enrolled were less than 85% male, with a mean age of roughly 62 years and ages from roughly 20 to 85. People who had prior anti-PD-1, anti-PD-L1 or anti-CTLA-4 therapy could take part, and less than 50% had some.

Autoimmune disease history or systemic immunosuppression led to patient exclusion. In its sample, this clone was seen once. The data were produced by immunoSEQ multiplex PCR, yet TCRdb's version contains in-frame clones alone and is incomplete. Among some 100,000 clones, 75% to 95% were seen once, and the ten largest hold more than 0.25%. Germline-derived CDR1 and CDR2 are SNHLY and FYNNEI. The CDR3 is 14 residues long. J gave up 4 bases and V 4 bases, and 4 bases lay outside the gene matches. This receptor was obtained from an adult with an advanced solid tumor such as melanoma, head and neck, liver or kidney cancer. This specimen was CD4+ or CD8+ T cells sorted from blood, taken in a trial of the OX40 agonist ivuxolimab. This sequence joins TRBV2 and TRBJ1-5; 7 positions match TRBD1. For the CDR3, the DNA is TGTGCCAGCAGTGGTTCAGGGGGGAATCAGCCCCAGCATTTT. Its protein is CASSGSGGNQPQHF. The full variable domain, completed using reference TRBV2 and TRBJ1-5, is EPEVTQTPSHQVTQMGQEVILRCVPISNHLYFYWYRQILGQKVEFLVSFYNNEISEKSEIFDDQFSVERPDGSNFTLKIRSTKLEDSAMYFCASSGSGGNQPQHFGDGTRLSIL.